The rows below give T cell receptor beta chains drawn from one sample of a study of blood T cell repertoires in COVID-19. Here immunoSEQ multiplex PCR was the method, and the copy in TCRdb shows in-frame clones only, minus some. Of about 250,000 clones listed, 88% are singletons. The sequenced sample was peripheral blood. Every receptor here comes from a woman aged 25 to 45 with COVID-19, enrolled during active disease. CDR3s include the opening cysteine and the closing phenylalanine or tryptophan. D genes are given only for firm matches. Clone size, where shown, is once, few, many, or a class for clones that have expanded.

v_call	j_call	d_call	clone_size	cdr3_aa	cdr3_nt
TRBV11-2	TRBJ2-6	TRBD1	.	CASSLGSTGAGANVLTF	TGTGCCAGCAGCTTAGGTTCAACAGGGGCTGGGGCCAACGTCCTGACTTTC
TRBV5-1	TRBJ1-2	.	.	CASSLVQGPAYGYTF	TGCGCCAGCAGCTTGGTTCAGGGGCCCGCCTATGGCTACACCTTC
TRBV19	TRBJ1-5	.	.	CASSSGNQPQHF	TGTGCCAGTAGTTCGGGGAATCAGCCCCAGCATTTT
TRBV3-1/TRBV3-2	TRBJ2-7	.	.	CASSRGHHEQYF	TGTGCCAGCAGCCGGGGACACCACGAGCAGTACTTC
TRBV6-2/TRBV6-3	TRBJ1-1	.	.	CASSYSISTEAFF	TGTGCCAGCAGTTACTCGATTAGCACTGAAGCTTTCTTT
TRBV29-1	TRBJ1-1	TRBD1	.	CSVETGGTRNTEAFF	TGCAGCGTTGAGACAGGGGGCACCAGGAACACTGAAGCTTTCTTT
TRBV9	TRBJ2-2	TRBD1	.	CASSVAPGQGAAGELFF	TGTGCCAGCAGCGTAGCACCGGGACAGGGGGCAGCCGGGGAGCTGTTTTTT
TRBV6-6	TRBJ1-1	.	.	CASRPGEGVEAFF	TGTGCCAGCAGACCGGGGGAGGGGGTTGAAGCTTTCTTT
TRBV10-1	TRBJ2-3	TRBD1	.	CASSESGTDPDTQYF	TGCGCCAGCAGTGAGTCAGGGACAGATCCAGATACGCAGTATTTT
TRBV5-5	TRBJ1-1	TRBD1	many	CASSFPAGGADTEAFF	TGTGCCAGCAGCTTCCCCGCAGGGGGCGCGGACACTGAAGCTTTCTTT
TRBV6-5	TRBJ1-5	.	.	CASSYSGAWQPQHF	TGTGCCAGCAGTTACTCGGGAGCTTGGCAGCCCCAGCATTTT